This TCR beta chain is from a study of blood T cell repertoires in COVID-19. This CDR3 is built from 16 residues. The V segment lost 4 bases and the J segment 4 bases; nucleotides outside the gene matches: 10. Germline CDR1 reads MNHNS; CDR2 reads SASEGT. TCRdb keeps only in-frame clones here, not all; method: immunoSEQ multiplex PCR. The data show around 150,000 clones, with 70% to 90% seen just once and 6.2% held by the top ten. In this sample, this clone turned up a few times. The TCR originated in a middle-aged woman who had recovered from COVID-19. The specimen sequenced was PBMCs or T cells enriched from blood (not recorded which). This chain joins TRBV6-1 and TRBJ1-3; 7 positions agree with TRBD1. The CDR3 loop reads CASSVTTGEGGNTIYF. In DNA, the CDR3 is TGTGCCAGCAGTGTGACAACAGGGGAAGGGGGAAACACCATATATTTT.